Presented here are 10 T cell receptor beta chains from one specimen sequenced in a study of human T cells and chemical hapten exposure (dated by TCRdb to the early 2020s). Read against the paper, the sample's treatment or condition label means: therapeutic diphenylcyclopropenone sensitization with weekly scalp DPC. Library preparation attached unique molecular identifiers to individual cDNA molecules for quantitative, reproducible TCR counting. TCRdb applied fastp at Q25 and MiXCR to the public reads, then kept only in-frame beta chains. Rows with one shared CDR3 protein collapse into an entry with the most common genes and DNA. For this sample the table gives 3,500 to 4,500 distinct CDR3 sequences, of which around 48% were detected only once. Approximately 3.7% of the sample is in the top ten clones. This sample comprised whole blood, obtained before DPC sensitization or 2, 6, or about 24 weeks after (not recorded which). These receptors were taken from an adult with alopecia areata. Some clones in this sample may be carry-over from other donors' samples. This table probably holds off-target reads from a library built for another chain.

This clonotype was observed once. The J gene is TRBJ2-1, the V gene TRBV4-2; D unclear. The germline V and J ends were trimmed by 4 bases and 5 bases, with 15 bases remaining between them. There are 15 residues in the CDR3. CDR1 and CDR2 (germline): LGHNA, YNFKEQ. The DNA of the CDR3 is TGTGCCAGCAGCCCGTACCAAACCCCAAACAATGAGCAGTTCTTC. It specifies CASSPYQTPNNEQFF.

CDR3 nucleotide sequence: TGTGCCAGCAGCCACTGGATGGGGGAGCTGTTTTTT. It specifies CASSHWMGELFF. The gene calls are TRBV14 and TRBJ2-2; D gene ambiguous. CDR1 is SGHDN, CDR2 FVKESK, per germline. Trimming removed 3 bases from V and 8 bases from J, with 7 bases in between. This CDR3 region has 12 residues.

The chain is built from TRBV18 and TRBJ1-5; D is undetermined. V was shortened by 0 bases and J by 4 bases, with 13 bases between the two germline ends. CDR1 is KGHSH and CDR2 is LQKENI in the germline V gene. The CDR3 totals 16 residues. CDR3 coding DNA: TGTGCCAGCTCACCACCGAACAGAACCCCTAATCAGCCCCAGCATTTT. Translating it yields CASSPPNRTPNQPQHF.

The chain uses TRBV10-2 and TRBJ2-5, with a tentative D call TRBD1 (5 bases). Germline V CDR1 and CDR2: WSHSY, SAAADI. The V gene lost 2 bases and the J gene lost 1 base, with 5 bases spanning the gap. The CDR3 length is 13 residues. CDR3 in amino acids: CASSEDSQETQYF. CDR3 nucleotide sequence: TGCGCCAGCAGTGAGGACAGCCAAGAGACCCAGTACTTC.

The chain couples TRBV9 to TRBJ2-3; D might be TRBD1 (5 bases). V dropped 0 bases and J dropped 2 bases, with 10 bases sitting between them. This CDR3 comprises 15 residues. CDR1 is SGDLS, CDR2 YYNGEE, per germline. Written as DNA, the CDR3 is TGTGCCAGCAGCGTAGGAGGACACTACACAGATACGCAGTATTTT. This encodes CASSVGGHYTDTQYF. The full variable domain, its missing parts supplied by reference TRBV9 and TRBJ2-3, is DSGVTQTPKHLITATGQRVTLRCSPRSGDLSVYWYQQSLDQGLQFLIQYYNGEERAKGNILERFSAQQFPDLHSELNLSSLELGDSALYFCASSVGGHYTDTQYFGPGTRLTVL.

The rearrangement uses TRBV7-8 and TRBJ2-5, with TRBD2 identical over 10 bases. The CDR3 totals 17 residues. Germline CDR1 SGHVS, CDR2 FQNEAQ. V shed 3 bases and J 4 bases; nucleotides not matched to a gene: 11. The CDR3, as DNA: TGTGCCAGCAGCTTGCGTTCGCCTAGCGGGAGTCCAGAGACCCAGTACTTC. Residues: CASSLRSPSGSPETQYF.

The table lists this clonotype with a few counts. This sequence joins TRBV5-4 and TRBJ2-3; TRBD1 matches 9 bases. The CDR3 covers 16 residues. CDR1 and CDR2 from the germline V gene are SGHNT and YYREEE (reference sequence). V was clipped by 3 bases and J by 4 bases; unmatched bases: 9. This chain's CDR3 is CASSSQQGADPDTQYF. For the CDR3, the DNA is TGTGCCAGCAGCTCCCAACAGGGGGCTGATCCAGATACGCAGTATTTT.

The table lists this clonotype with a few counts. This rearrangement joins TRBV7-2 to TRBJ2-1; 11 positions agree with TRBD2. The CDR3 length is 15 residues. Germline V gene lookup returns CDR1 SGHTA and CDR2 FQGNSA. The V and J ends lost 2 bases and 9 bases, in that order; junction bases with no gene match: 6. CDR3 sequence reads: CASSLLAGGFVEQFF. The DNA for the CDR3 is TGTGCCAGCAGCTTACTAGCGGGAGGTTTCGTTGAGCAGTTCTTC.

This clonotype was detected a few times. The CDR3 reads CASSAGTTSTDTQYF. The CDR3 region has the DNA TGTGCCAGCAGTGCGGGGACAACTAGCACAGATACGCAGTATTTT. The V and J genes are TRBV6-4 and TRBJ2-3; a possible D gene is TRBD1 (6 bases). Germline V gives CDR1 MRHNA, CDR2 SNTAGT. V gave up 4 bases and J gave up 0 bases, with 11 bases separating them. This CDR3 spans 15 amino acids.

This chain connects TRBV12-3 or TRBV12-4 to TRBJ2-3; a possible D gene is TRBD2 (6 bases). Trimming took off 8 bases at V and 0 bases at J, with 18 bases between the two ends. The CDR3 is 16 amino acids. CDR3: CASRTTPGLSTDTQYF. DNA for the CDR3: TGTGCCAGCCGCACAACCCCGGGACTTAGCACAGATACGCAGTATTTT.